This T cell receptor (beta chain) was sequenced during a study of cytomegalovirus exposure and HLA in healthy donors. Trimming took off 3 bases at V and 5 bases at J, with 10 bases between the two ends. The CDR3 has 14 residues. Per the germline V gene, CDR1 is SGHTA and CDR2 is FQGNSA. With 60 Vbeta and 13 Jbeta primers, the PCR was carried out. Assay used: immunoSEQ multiplex PCR; TCRdb lists only in-frame clones, some missing. This table holds a few hundred thousand clones, about 82% found once. Despite likely unrecorded immune exposures, the donors were nominally healthy at the time of sampling. The rearrangement uses TRBV7-2 and TRBJ2-2; tentatively, D is TRBD2 (5 bases). The sample comprised PBMCs. The clonotype originates from a man younger than 40 in good health and CMV-seronegative. The chain's CDR3 is CASSFRTSTGELFF. The DNA of the CDR3 is TGTGCCAGCAGCTTCAGGACTTCTACCGGGGAGCTGTTTTTT.